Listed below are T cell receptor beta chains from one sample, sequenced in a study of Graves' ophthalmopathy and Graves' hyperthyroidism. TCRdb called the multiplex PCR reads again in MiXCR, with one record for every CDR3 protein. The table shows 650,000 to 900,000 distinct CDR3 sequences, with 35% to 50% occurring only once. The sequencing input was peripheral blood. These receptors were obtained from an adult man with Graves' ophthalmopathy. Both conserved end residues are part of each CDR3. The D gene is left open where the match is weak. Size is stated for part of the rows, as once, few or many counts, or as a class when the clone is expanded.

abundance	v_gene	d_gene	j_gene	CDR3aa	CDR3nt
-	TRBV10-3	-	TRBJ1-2	CASSYGSSNYGYTF	TGTGCCAGCAGTTACGGCAGCTCTAACTATGGCTACACCTTC
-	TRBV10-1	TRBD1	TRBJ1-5	CASSPGQGSTQPQHF	TGCGCCAGCAGCCCAGGACAGGGATCCACTCAGCCCCAGCATTTT
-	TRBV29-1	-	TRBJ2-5	CSVKGGTQYF	TGCAGCGTTAAGGGAGGGACCCAGTACTTC
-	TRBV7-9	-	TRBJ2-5	CASSQDPLAKETQYF	TGTGCCAGCAGCCAAGATCCCCTAGCGAAAGAGACCCAGTACTTC
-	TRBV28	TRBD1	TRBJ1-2	CASRSRGRNYGYTF	TGTGCCAGCAGATCCAGGGGGCGCAACTATGGCTACACCTTC
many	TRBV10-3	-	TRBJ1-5	CAISENRQQPQHF	TGTGCCATCAGTGAGAACCGTCAGCAGCCCCAGCATTTT
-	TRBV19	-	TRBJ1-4	CASSRGRREKLFF	TGTGCCAGTAGTCGGGGGCGCCGGGAAAAACTGTTTTTT
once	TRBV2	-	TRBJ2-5	CASSLAVDSFQETQYF	TGTGCCAGCAGCTTGGCGGTCGACAGCTTCCAAGAGACCCAGTACTTC
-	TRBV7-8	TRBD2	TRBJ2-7	CASSPRGLAGQSSYEQYF	TGCGCCAGCAGCCCTCGGGGACTAGCGGGCCAAAGCTCCTACGAGCAGTACTTC
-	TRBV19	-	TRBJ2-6	CASSIQGGPTEAF	TGTGCCAGTAGTATACAGGGGGGTCCCACTGAAGCTTTC
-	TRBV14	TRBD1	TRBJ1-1	CASSPQGGYGTEAFF	TGTGCCAGCAGCCCTCAGGGGGGCTATGGCACTGAAGCTTTCTTT
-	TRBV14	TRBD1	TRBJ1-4	CASSLRTGGRLFF	TGTGCCAGCAGCCTCCGGACAGGGGGTAGGCTGTTTTTT
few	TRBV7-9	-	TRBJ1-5	CASSHAVGHGVAQHF	TGTGCCAGCAGCCACGCGGTCGGCCACGGGGTGGCCCAGCATTTT
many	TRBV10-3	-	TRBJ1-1	CATEEQGRNTEAFF	TGTGCCACTGAAGAACAGGGCAGGAACACTGAAGCTTTCTTT
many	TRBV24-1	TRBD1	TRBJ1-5	CASSSTGNNQPQHF	TGTGCCAGCAGTTCGACAGGGAACAATCAGCCCCAGCATTTT
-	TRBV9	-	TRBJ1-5	CASSVVGLPRETQHF	TGTGCCAGCAGCGTAGTGGGACTACCACGGGAGACCCAGCATTTT
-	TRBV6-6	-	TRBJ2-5	CASTPSGEETQYF	TGTGCCAGCACACCAAGCGGAGAAGAGACCCAGTACTTC